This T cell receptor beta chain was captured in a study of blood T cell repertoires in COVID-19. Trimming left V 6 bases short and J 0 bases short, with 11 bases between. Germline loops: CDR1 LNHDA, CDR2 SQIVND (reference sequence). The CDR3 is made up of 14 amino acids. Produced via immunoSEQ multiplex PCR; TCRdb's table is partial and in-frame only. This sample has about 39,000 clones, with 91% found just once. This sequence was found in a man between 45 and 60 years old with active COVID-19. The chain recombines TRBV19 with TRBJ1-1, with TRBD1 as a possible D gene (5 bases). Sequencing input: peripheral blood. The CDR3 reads CASSPGTLNTEAFF. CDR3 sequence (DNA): TGTGCCAGTAGCCCCGGGACTTTGAACACTGAAGCTTTCTTT. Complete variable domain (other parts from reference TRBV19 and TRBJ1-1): DGGITQSPKYLFRKEGQNVTLSCEQNLNHDAMYWYRQDPGQGLRLIYYSQIVNDFQKGDIAEGYSVSREKKESFPLTVTSAQKNPTAFYLCASSPGTLNTEAFFGQGTRLTVV.